This TCR beta chain is drawn from a study of T cells in Graves' hyperthyroidism and ophthalmopathy. Broader study findings: The blood repertoire included most of the expanded thyroid clonotypes above 0.001.

CDR1 MDHEN and CDR2 SYDVKM come from the germline V gene. CDR3 length: 12 amino acids. V was trimmed by 5 bases and J by 12 bases, leaving 14 bases between them. The study left out patients who had uncontrolled infection, other autoimmune disease, pregnancy or lactation. Out of approximately 10 ml of fresh peripheral blood came the PBMCs. TCR beta CDR3 region amplification was performed from RNA transcripts. An initial round of RT-PCR targeting the TCR CDR3 relied on the HTBI primer set. In TCRdb, the multiplex PCR reads were re-called with MiXCR into one record per CDR3 protein. The data contain approximately 490,000 distinct CDR3 sequences, approximately 23% of them singletons. As for this clonotype: Its antigen is currently unknown.

This chain links TRBV28 with TRBJ2-1; weak D call: TRBD2 (6 bases). The origin of this receptor is a woman in her 70s with Graves' ophthalmopathy. What was sequenced was blood. CDR3 sequence: CASSPRDSWQFF. CDR3 coding DNA: TGTGCCAGCAGTCCCCGGGACTCTTGGCAGTTCTTC.